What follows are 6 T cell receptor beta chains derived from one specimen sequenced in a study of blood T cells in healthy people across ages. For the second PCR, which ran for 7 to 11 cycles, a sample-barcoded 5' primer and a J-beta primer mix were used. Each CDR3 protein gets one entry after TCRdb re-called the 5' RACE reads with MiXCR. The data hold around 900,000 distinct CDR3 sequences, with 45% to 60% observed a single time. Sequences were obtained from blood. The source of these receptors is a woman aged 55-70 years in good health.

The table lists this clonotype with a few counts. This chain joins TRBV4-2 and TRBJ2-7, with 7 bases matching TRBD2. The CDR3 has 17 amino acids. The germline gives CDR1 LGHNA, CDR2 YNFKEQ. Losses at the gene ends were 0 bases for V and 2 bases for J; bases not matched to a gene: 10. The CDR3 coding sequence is TGTGCCAGCAGCCAAGATCTTGCGAGCGGGGAAGCCTACGAGCAGTACTTC. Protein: CASSQDLASGEAYEQYF.

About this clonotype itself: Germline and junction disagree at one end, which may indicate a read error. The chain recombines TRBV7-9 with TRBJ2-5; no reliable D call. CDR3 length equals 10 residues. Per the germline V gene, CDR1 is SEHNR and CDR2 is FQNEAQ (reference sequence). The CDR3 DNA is TGTGCCAGCAGACCAGAGGCCCAGTACTTC. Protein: CASRPEAQYF.

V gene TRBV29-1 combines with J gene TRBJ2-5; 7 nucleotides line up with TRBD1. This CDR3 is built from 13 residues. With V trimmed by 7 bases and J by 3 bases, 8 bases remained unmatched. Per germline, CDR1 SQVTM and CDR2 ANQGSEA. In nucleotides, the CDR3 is TGCAGCGAATTCGGGACAGACGAAGAGACCCAGTACTTC. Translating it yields CSEFGTDEETQYF.

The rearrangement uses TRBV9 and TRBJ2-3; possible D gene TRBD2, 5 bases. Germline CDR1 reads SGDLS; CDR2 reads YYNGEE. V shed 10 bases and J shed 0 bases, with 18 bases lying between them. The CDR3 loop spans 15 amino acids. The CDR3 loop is CARLWTEKSTDTQYF. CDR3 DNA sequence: TGTGCCCGACTATGGACGGAGAAGAGCACAGATACGCAGTATTTT.

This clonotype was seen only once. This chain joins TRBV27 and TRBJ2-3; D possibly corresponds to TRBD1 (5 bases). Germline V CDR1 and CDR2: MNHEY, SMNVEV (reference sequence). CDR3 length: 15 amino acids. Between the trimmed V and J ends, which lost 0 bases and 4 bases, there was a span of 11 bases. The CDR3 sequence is CASSLSAQVPDTQYF. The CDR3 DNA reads TGTGCCAGCAGTTTATCGGCACAGGTCCCAGATACGCAGTATTTT.

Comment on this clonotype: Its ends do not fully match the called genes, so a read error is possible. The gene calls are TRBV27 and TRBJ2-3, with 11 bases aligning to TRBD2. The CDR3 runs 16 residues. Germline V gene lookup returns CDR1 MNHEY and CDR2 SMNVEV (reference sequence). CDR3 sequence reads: CAGSPLAGGQEDTQYF. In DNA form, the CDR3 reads TGTGCCGGCAGTCCCCTAGCGGGAGGCCAGGAAGATACGCAGTATTTT.